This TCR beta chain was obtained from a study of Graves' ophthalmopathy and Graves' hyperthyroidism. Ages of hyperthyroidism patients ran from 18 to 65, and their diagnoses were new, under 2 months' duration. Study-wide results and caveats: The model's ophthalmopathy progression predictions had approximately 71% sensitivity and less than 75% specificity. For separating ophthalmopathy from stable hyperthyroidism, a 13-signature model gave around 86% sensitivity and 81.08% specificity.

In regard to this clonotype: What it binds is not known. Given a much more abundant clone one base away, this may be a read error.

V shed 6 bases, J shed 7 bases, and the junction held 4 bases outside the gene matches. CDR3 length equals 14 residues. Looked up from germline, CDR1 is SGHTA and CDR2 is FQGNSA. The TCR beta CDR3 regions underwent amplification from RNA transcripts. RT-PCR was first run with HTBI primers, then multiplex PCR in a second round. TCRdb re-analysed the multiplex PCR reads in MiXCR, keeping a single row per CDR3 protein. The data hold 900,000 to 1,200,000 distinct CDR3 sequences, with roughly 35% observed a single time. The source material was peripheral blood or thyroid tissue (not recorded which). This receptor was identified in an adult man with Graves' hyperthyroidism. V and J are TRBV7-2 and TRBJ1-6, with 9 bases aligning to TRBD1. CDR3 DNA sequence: TGTGCCAGCAGTTACGGGACAGGGAATTCACCCCTCCACTTT. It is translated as CASSYGTGNSPLHF.